These 7 T cell receptor beta chains share one sample of origin, sequenced in a study of PD-1 blockade in classical Hodgkin lymphoma. Method: immunoSEQ multiplex PCR; TCRdb's copy keeps in-frame clones and lacks some. Of over 800 clones in the sample, about three quarters were seen once. Time point described: cycle 4 day 1 (C4D1), after 6 weeks of nivolumab. Relapses following autologous stem cell transplantation were seen in all patients, with brentuximab vedotin exposure varying. It was by magnetic negative selection that CD8+ T cells were isolated from thawed PBMCs. The sequenced sample was CD8+ T cells from blood, obtained before the fourth cycle of nivolumab. All receptors come from a human donor with classical Hodgkin lymphoma.

The J gene is TRBJ1-2, the V gene TRBV7-9, with 9 positions matching TRBD1. This CDR3 contains 14 residues. CDR1 is SEHNR and CDR2 is FQNEAQ in the germline V gene (reference sequence). V shed 5 bases and J 7 bases; nucleotides not matched to a gene: 8. The CDR3 coding sequence is TGTGCCAGCAGCACAGGGACAGGGACTCTTGGCTACACCTTC. Residues: CASSTGTGTLGYTF.

The V call is TRBV27, the J call TRBJ1-4; 7 positions agree with TRBD1. From germline, CDR1 is MNHEY and CDR2 SMNVEV (reference sequence). The CDR3 is made up of 17 amino acids. V gave up 4 bases and J gave up 8 bases; unmatched junction bases: 16. The CDR3 loop reads CASSSTGSVVFYEKLFF. In DNA form, the CDR3 reads TGTGCCAGCAGTTCGACAGGGTCGGTGGTTTTTTACGAAAAACTGTTTTTT.

V usage is TRBV15 and J usage is TRBJ2-1, with 8 bases lining up with TRBD1. CDR1 LNHNV and CDR2 YYDKDF come from the germline V gene (reference sequence). The CDR3 loop spans 15 amino acids. The ends lost 3 bases at V and 2 bases at J; junction bases unmatched: 3. This CDR3 is CATSSDRGTYNEQFF. In DNA, the CDR3 is TGTGCCACCAGCAGTGACAGGGGAACCTACAATGAGCAGTTCTTC.

CDR3 bases: TGTGCCAGTAGTATCGGTGTACAGGGTCGGGTCAGTGAGCAGTTCTTC. Amino acid sequence: CASSIGVQGRVSEQFF. The V gene is TRBV19, the J gene TRBJ2-1; the D gene is possibly TRBD1 (6 bases). Germline V CDR1 and CDR2: LNHDA, SQIVND (reference sequence). V gave up 3 bases and J gave up 9 bases, with 21 bases separating them. This CDR3 is built from 16 residues.

Within the sample, this clone is large (0.1 to 1%). CDR3 in DNA: TGTGCCACCCCCCCGCCCGGCGCTTCGAACACCGGGGAGCTGTTTTTT. Translated, it gives CATPPPGASNTGELFF. The chain uses TRBV7-9 and TRBJ2-2; no definite D call. With 10 bases removed from V and 0 bases from J, the gap between germline ends came to 18 bases. Germline V CDR1 and CDR2: SEHNR, FQNEAQ (reference sequence). CDR3 length: 16 amino acids.

This sequence joins TRBV9 and TRBJ1-3; D is possibly TRBD1 (6 bases). V lost 4 bases and J lost 9, with 11 bases in between. This CDR3 spans 12 amino acids. Per the germline V gene, CDR1 is SGDLS and CDR2 is YYNGEE. CDR3 region: CASSPGVSTIYF. The CDR3 DNA reads as TGTGCCAGCAGCCCAGGGGTTAGCACCATATATTTT. The full variable domain, with the rest looked up from reference TRBV9 and TRBJ1-3, is DSGVTQTPKHLITATGQRVTLRCSPRSGDLSVYWYQQSLDQGLQFLIQYYNGEERAKGNILERFSAQQFPDLHSELNLSSLELGDSALYFCASSPGVSTIYFGEGSWLTVV.

V gene TRBV14 combines with J gene TRBJ1-1; D possibly corresponds to TRBD1 (6 bases). V gave up 0 bases and J gave up 6 bases, with 8 bases separating them. Germline values: CDR1 SGHDN, CDR2 FVKESK. CDR3 length: 13 residues. The CDR3 spells CASSQEGASEAFF. The CDR3 coding sequence is TGTGCCAGCAGCCAAGAGGGGGCCTCTGAAGCTTTCTTT.